This paragraph covers one T cell receptor beta chain sequence. This CDR3 is 16 amino acids long. J lost 6 bases, V lost 0 bases, and 5 bases had no gene match. The germline gives CDR1 SGHTA, CDR2 FQGNSA. This entry belongs to a study of blood T cell repertoires in COVID-19. Study as a whole: Collection of acute and convalescent COVID-19 samples took place in the United States, Italy and Spain. The cDNA or gDNA used as material had been derived from T cells, B-cell-depleted T cells, or PBMCs.

In the original processing: For nucleated cells, counts were estimated from reference gene primer amplification. Profiling relied on immunoSEQ multiplex PCR, and the TCRdb table lists in-frame clones only, not all of them. The V and J calls and clone size are taken from that table; D and trimming were inferred from the DNA. The data show about 100,000 clones, with roughly 88% seen just once and approximately 5.3% held by the top ten. V usage is TRBV7-2 and J usage is TRBJ1-6; 7 positions agree with TRBD1. This TCR was recovered from a human donor in a cohort sampled during active COVID-19. The sequencing sample was made of peripheral blood. The CDR3 DNA sequence: TGTGCCAGCAGCTTAGCGCCCTCAGGGGGTAATTCACCCCTCCACTTT. Its translation: CASSLAPSGGNSPLHF.